Shown below are 17 T cell receptor beta chains from a single sample sequenced in a study of OX40 agonist ivuxolimab in advanced cancers. Method: immunoSEQ multiplex PCR; TCRdb's copy keeps in-frame clones and lacks some. The data show about 11,000 clones, approximately 89% seen once. Sequences were derived from CD4+ or CD8+ T cells sorted from blood, sampled in a trial of the OX40 agonist ivuxolimab. The source is an adult with an advanced solid tumor such as melanoma, head and neck, liver or kidney cancer.

J is TRBJ2-1 and V is TRBV13; 7 nucleotides line up with TRBD1. Germline trimming cut 4 bases from V and 2 bases from J; bases unmatched to any gene: 8. The CDR3 is made up of 16 amino acids. CDR1 and CDR2 from the germline V gene are PRHDT and FYEKMQ (reference sequence). The CDR3 loop is CASSSIDRATYNEQFF. The CDR3 coding sequence is TGTGCCAGCAGCTCAATAGACAGGGCAACCTACAATGAGCAGTTCTTC.

The J gene is TRBJ1-1, the V gene TRBV6-5; D is undetermined. V was cut by 2 bases and J by 1 base, with 11 bases left in between. The CDR3 loop spans 15 amino acids. Germline V gives CDR1 MNHEY, CDR2 SVGAGI. The CDR3 loop is CASSYHQASNTEAFF. In DNA, the CDR3 is TGTGCCAGCAGTTACCACCAGGCTTCGAACACTGAAGCTTTCTTT.

The chain carries TRBV28 and TRBJ2-1; D is perhaps TRBD1 or TRBD2 (5 bases each). Germline CDR1 reads MDHEN; CDR2 reads SYDVKM. V gave up 4 bases and J gave up 5 bases, with 15 bases separating them. The CDR3 extends over 15 amino acids. Here the CDR3 reads CASSSIRDPNNEQFF. The CDR3 DNA sequence: TGTGCCAGCAGTTCAATCCGGGACCCTAACAATGAGCAGTTCTTC.

This rearrangement joins TRBV2 to TRBJ2-1; 7 bases agree with TRBD1. V lost 4 bases, J lost 6 bases, and 9 bases stayed unmatched. The CDR3 contains 15 residues. Germline V CDR1 and CDR2: SNHLY, FYNNEI. In DNA form, the CDR3 reads TGTGCCAGCAGTGCGATCCAGACAGGGACCAATGAGCAGTTCTTC. This gives the protein CASSAIQTGTNEQFF.

The chain links TRBV28 to TRBJ1-1; a weak D match, TRBD1 (5 bases). CDR3 length: 14 amino acids. V lost 4 bases to trimming and J lost 0 bases, with 9 bases between them. In germline, CDR1 is MDHEN, CDR2 SYDVKM. The CDR3 DNA is TGTGCCAGCAGTTGGAGGGGACTGAACACTGAAGCTTTCTTT. The encoded protein is CASSWRGLNTEAFF.

The rearrangement links TRBV28 to TRBJ2-6; 9 positions match TRBD1. Germline V gene sequence: CDR1 MDHEN, CDR2 SYDVKM. The J segment lost 0 bases and the V segment lost 6 bases, leaving 9 bases of the junction unmatched. The CDR3 contains 18 residues. DNA of the CDR3: TGTGCCAGCAGACGGACAGGGGAGCACCTCTCTGGGGCCAACGTCCTGACTTTC. Protein sequence: CASRRTGEHLSGANVLTF.

By share of the sample, this clone is large. The germline gene is not matched at one end of the junction; a read error may be the cause. The chain combines TRBV7-7 with TRBJ2-5; TRBD1 might be the D (6 bases). CDR1 is SSHAT and CDR2 is FNYEAQ in the germline V gene (reference sequence). CDR3 length: 19 residues. The CDR3 bases are TGTGCTAGCAGCTTAGGGGGTTTTGGCAGGGTAAGCCAAAGAGAGACCCAGTACTTC. Residues: CASSLGGFGRVSQRETQYF.

This rearrangement joins TRBV30 to TRBJ2-7; possible D gene TRBD1, 6 bases. The CDR3 runs to 14 residues. Germline CDR1 GTSNPN, CDR2 SVGIG (reference sequence). Trimming left V 1 base short and J 5 bases short, with 15 bases between. CDR3 region: CAWSGGSGVDEQYF. The CDR3 bases are TGTGCCTGGAGTGGGGGATCAGGGGTCGACGAGCAGTACTTC.

This chain uses TRBV9 with TRBJ2-7; 7 nucleotides line up with TRBD2. The CDR3 sequence is 16 residues long. CDR1 is SGDLS, CDR2 YYNGEE, per germline. V was clipped by 0 bases and J by 4 bases; unmatched bases: 10. CDR3 DNA sequence: TGTGCCAGCAGCGTAGAGGGAGGGAACCACCTATACGAGCAGTACTTC. This translates into CASSVEGGNHLYEQYF.

This sequence joins TRBV28 and TRBJ1-6; TRBD1 is a possible D gene (6 bases). In germline, CDR1 is MDHEN, CDR2 SYDVKM. This CDR3 comprises 16 residues. Trimming pared 5 bases from V and 0 bases from J, leaving 11 bases between. This chain's CDR3 is CASSPQGSSYNSPLHF. CDR3 bases: TGTGCCAGCAGTCCCCAGGGGAGCTCCTATAATTCACCCCTCCACTTT.

J is TRBJ2-1 and V is TRBV7-3, with D perhaps TRBD2 (5 bases). V lost 3 bases, J lost 7 bases, and 13 bases lay in between. This CDR3 region has 14 residues. The V gene's germline CDR1 is SGHTA and CDR2 FQGTGA. CDR3 region: CASSFEGFWNEQFF. The CDR3 DNA sequence: TGTGCCAGCAGCTTCGAGGGATTCTGGAATGAGCAGTTCTTC.

The chain links TRBV30 to TRBJ2-7, with D tentatively TRBD1 (5 bases). This CDR3 contains 13 residues. The V end lost 0 bases, the J end lost 5 bases, and 11 bases lay between the germline ends. CDR1 and CDR2 (germline): GTSNPN, SVGIG (reference sequence). The CDR3 DNA is TGTGCCTGGAGTGTAGCAGGGCCCAACGAGCAGTACTTC. Its protein product is CAWSVAGPNEQYF.

The V gene is TRBV18, the J gene TRBJ2-7, with TRBD2 as a possible D gene (5 bases). CDR3 length: 15 residues. V lost 5 bases and J lost 4, with 18 bases in between. The germline V gene has CDR1 KGHSH and CDR2 LQKENI. DNA for the CDR3: TGTGCCAGCTCAACGGGGAACGGGTTTGGGTACGAGCAGTACTTC. Encoded protein: CASSTGNGFGYEQYF.

The table lists this clone with a few counts. This sequence joins TRBV27 and TRBJ2-1, with D possibly TRBD2 on 5 matching bases. Germline V lookup: CDR1 MNHEY, CDR2 SMNVEV (reference sequence). The CDR3 extends over 13 amino acids. Trimming left V 2 bases short and J 4 bases short, with 6 bases between. This CDR3 is CASSLREYNEQFF. The DNA of the CDR3 is TGTGCCAGCAGTTTAAGGGAGTACAATGAGCAGTTCTTC.

J is TRBJ2-1 and V is TRBV14; tentative D call: TRBD2 (6 bases). The CDR3 extends over 15 amino acids. V lost 5 bases, J lost 0 bases, and 11 bases lay in between. Per the germline V gene, CDR1 is SGHDN and CDR2 is FVKESK. The CDR3 protein is CASSSRDFSYNEQFF. The CDR3 DNA reads as TGTGCCAGCAGCTCACGGGACTTCTCCTACAATGAGCAGTTCTTC.

The chain uses TRBV7-6 and TRBJ2-7; D remains ambiguous. The germline CDR1 and CDR2 sequences are SGHVS and FNYEAQ. Deletions cut 1 base from V and 0 bases from J, with 13 bases between. This CDR3 has 16 amino acids. The CDR3 region is CASSLVKGPLSYEQYF. CDR3 bases: TGTGCCAGCAGCTTAGTGAAGGGCCCTCTCTCCTACGAGCAGTACTTC.

The chain carries TRBV10-2 and TRBJ2-7, with 8 bases aligning to TRBD2. Trimming took 4 bases from V and 3 from J; bases not matched to a gene: 2. There are 13 residues in the CDR3. Germline V lookup: CDR1 WSHSY, CDR2 SAAADI. The CDR3 DNA sequence: TGCGCCAGCAGTGCTGCGGGGGGCTACGAGCAGTACTTC. Amino acid sequence: CASSAAGGYEQYF.